The clone carrying this T cell receptor (beta chain) was picked up many times. Its cognate antigen is unknown. The data belong to a study of Graves' ophthalmopathy and Graves' hyperthyroidism. Study information: Peripheral blood (taken before any treatment) was collected at initial diagnosis.

Scientists amplified the TCR beta CDR3 regions from RNA transcripts. The workflow started with a first-round RT-PCR run with HTBI primers and then moved on to a second-round multiplex PCR. Each CDR3 protein is one row after TCRdb ran MiXCR on the multiplex PCR reads. The sample carries roughly 160,000 distinct CDR3 sequences, less than 45% recorded once. Excluded: other autoimmune disease, uncontrolled infection, pregnancy or lactation. Clinicians diagnosed using symptoms, serum thyroxine, TRAb, thyroid ultrasound and orbital computed tomography. General study findings and limits: Appearing in blood as well were most expanded thyroid clonotypes above 0.001 frequency.

Germline V gene sequence: CDR1 SQVTM, CDR2 ANQGSEA. V shed 1 base and J shed 1 base, with 7 bases lying between them. This CDR3 is 14 amino acids long. V and J are TRBV29-1 and TRBJ2-2; D is unresolved. The specimen sequenced was peripheral blood. The source is a woman aged 40 to 50 with Graves' ophthalmopathy. The CDR3 reads CSVEVLGNTGELFF. CDR3 coding DNA: TGCAGCGTTGAAGTTCTTGGGAACACCGGGGAGCTGTTTTTT.